Following are 26 T cell receptor beta chains from one sample sequenced in a study of blood T cell repertoires in COVID-19. The table came from immunoSEQ multiplex PCR; TCRdb's copy has only in-frame clones and leaves some out. Of approximately 140,000 clones in the sample, under 85% are singletons; the top ten hold about 9.5%. The sample was peripheral blood. Receptors originate from a man aged 35-49 years with active or convalescent COVID-19.

The chain couples TRBV4-1 to TRBJ2-6, with 7 bases fitting TRBD1. From germline, CDR1 is MGHRA and CDR2 YSYEKL. V shed 4 bases and J 0 bases; nucleotides not matched to a gene: 12. The CDR3 runs to 19 residues. In DNA, the CDR3 is TGCGCCAGCAGCCCGGAGCCGGGACAGCCCGGCTCTGGGGCCAACGTCCTGACTTTC. Protein sequence: CASSPEPGQPGSGANVLTF.

Notes on this clone: An end of the junction does not agree with germline; a read error may underlie this. The rearrangement links TRBV5-4 to TRBJ2-3, with D perhaps TRBD2 (7 bases). The germline V gene encodes CDR1 SGHNT and CDR2 YYREEE (reference sequence). The CDR3 loop spans 14 amino acids. In nucleotides, the CDR3 is TGTGCCAGCAGGTTGGGGGGGCTTTCAGATACGCAGTATTTT. Translation gives CASRLGGLSDTQYF.

V and J are TRBV9 and TRBJ2-7, with 11 bases identical to TRBD1. V was pared by 4 bases and J by 3 bases, with 6 bases of the junction left unmatched. The CDR3 is made up of 15 amino acids. Germline CDR1 reads SGDLS; CDR2 reads YYNGEE. The CDR3 nucleotides are TGTGCCAGCAGCCCCTGGGACAGGGGGGGCTACGAGCAGTACTTC. Amino acids: CASSPWDRGGYEQYF.

This chain links TRBV29-1 with TRBJ2-7; possibly TRBD1 for D (5 bases). V was cut by 4 bases and J by 4 bases, with 20 bases left in between. Germline CDR1 reads SQVTM; CDR2 reads ANQGSEA. CDR3 length equals 15 residues. The CDR3 nucleotides are TGCAGCGTTGTCGGGCAGGGAAAGGATCCTTACGAGCAGTACTTC. Its translation: CSVVGQGKDPYEQYF.

V gene TRBV6-5 combines with J gene TRBJ2-2; D possibly corresponds to TRBD2 (5 bases). Germline V gives CDR1 MNHEY, CDR2 SVGAGI. The CDR3 loop spans 13 amino acids. Trimming took 7 bases from V and 4 from J, leaving 10 bases between them. The DNA of the CDR3 is TGTGCCAGCACCAACGGAGGCACCGGGGAGCTGTTTTTT. This gives the protein CASTNGGTGELFF.

This clone was counted once. V usage is TRBV29-1 and J usage is TRBJ1-2; 8 nucleotides align to TRBD1. V was pared by 5 bases and J by 6 bases, with 8 bases of the junction left unmatched. Germline V gene data show CDR1 as SQVTM and CDR2 as ANQGSEA. This CDR3 region has 13 residues. The CDR3 loop is CSVSYDRGNGYTF. The CDR3 DNA follows: TGCAGCGTTTCTTATGACAGGGGAAATGGCTACACCTTC. The complete variable domain, with remaining parts taken from reference TRBV29-1 and TRBJ1-2, reads SAVISQKPSRDICQRGTSLTIQCQVDSQVTMMFWYRQQPGQSLTLIATANQGSEATYESGFVIDKFPISRPNLTFSTLTVSNMSPEDSSIYLCSVSYDRGNGYTFGSGTRLTVV.

The chain uses TRBV12-3 or TRBV12-4 and TRBJ2-7, with D possibly being TRBD1 (6 bases). Trimming stripped 5 bases from V and 6 bases from J, with 11 bases between. The CDR3 contains 12 residues. The CDR3 nucleotides read TGTGCCAGCAGTCGGCAGGGGATCGAGCAGTACTTC. Encoded protein: CASSRQGIEQYF.

This clone was counted only a few times. V and J are TRBV2 and TRBJ1-2; D is unclear. Germline V lookup: CDR1 SNHLY, CDR2 FYNNEI. The ends were cut back, 9 bases at V and 3 bases at J, with 8 bases in the middle. CDR3 length: 11 amino acids. CDR3 sequence reads: CASTRDYGYTF. The DNA for the CDR3 is TGTGCCAGTACCCGGGACTATGGCTACACCTTC.

The sample holds a few counts of this clone. This chain joins TRBV10-3 and TRBJ2-7, with D perhaps matching TRBD2 (5 bases). V lost 4 bases and J lost 0, with 10 bases in between. Germline V gene data show CDR1 as ENHRY and CDR2 as SYGVKD. This CDR3 is 14 amino acids long. In DNA form, the CDR3 reads TGTGCCATCAGTGTGGAGGCACTCTCCTACGAGCAGTACTTC. Protein: CAISVEALSYEQYF.

V gene TRBV19 combines with J gene TRBJ2-2; D possibly corresponds to TRBD2 (5 bases). There are 14 residues in the CDR3. The germline V and J ends were trimmed by 7 bases and 5 bases, with 14 bases remaining between them. Germline lookup yields CDR1 LNHDA and CDR2 SQIVND (reference sequence). The DNA of the CDR3 is TGTGCCAGTATCCCCCCGACGGGGACCGGGGAGCTGTTTTTT. Translated: CASIPPTGTGELFF. Filled out from reference TRBV19 and TRBJ2-2, the complete variable domain reads DGGITQSPKYLFRKEGQNVTLSCEQNLNHDAMYWYRQDPGQGLRLIYYSQIVNDFQKGDIAEGYSVSREKKESFPLTVTSAQKNPTAFYLCASIPPTGTGELFFGEGSRLTVL.

The V gene is TRBV2, the J gene TRBJ1-2; 7 bases fit TRBD1. Trimming removed 5 bases from V and 4 bases from J; junction bases left unmatched: 4. Germline loops: CDR1 SNHLY, CDR2 FYNNEI. CDR3 length: 13 amino acids. The CDR3, as DNA: TGTGCCAGCAGTTTCGAGGGGGCCTATGGCTACACCTTC. It yields the protein CASSFEGAYGYTF.

This clone is a singleton in its sample. This chain links TRBV10-3 with TRBJ1-2; 8 nucleotides line up with TRBD1. The CDR3 sequence is 13 residues long. The junction had 6 bases not matched to a gene; V was cut back by 6 bases and J by 6 bases. Germline-derived CDR1 and CDR2 are ENHRY and SYGVKD. The CDR3 loop is CAIRQGEENGYTF. In nucleotides, the CDR3 is TGTGCCATCAGACAGGGGGAAGAGAATGGCTACACCTTC.

Ten or more counts support this clone. V and J are TRBV19 and TRBJ2-2; 7 bases are a match to TRBD1. V was clipped by 4 bases and J by 3 bases; unmatched bases: 5. Germline loops: CDR1 LNHDA, CDR2 SQIVND (reference sequence). This CDR3 contains 15 residues. CDR3 in amino acids: CASSTGQVYTGELFF. The DNA of the CDR3 is TGTGCCAGTAGTACCGGACAGGTCTACACCGGGGAGCTGTTTTTT. The whole variable domain, remainder taken from reference TRBV19 and TRBJ2-2, is DGGITQSPKYLFRKEGQNVTLSCEQNLNHDAMYWYRQDPGQGLRLIYYSQIVNDFQKGDIAEGYSVSREKKESFPLTVTSAQKNPTAFYLCASSTGQVYTGELFFGEGSRLTVL.

This chain joins TRBV4-3 and TRBJ2-3, with 12 bases lining up with TRBD2. Germline CDR1 reads LGHNA; CDR2 reads YSLEER. The CDR3 is 18 residues long. V shed 0 bases and J 4 bases; nucleotides not matched to a gene: 8. For the CDR3, the DNA is TGCGCCAGCAGCCAAGAATTTCTAGCGGGGGGGAGGGCAGATACGCAGTATTTT. Its translation: CASSQEFLAGGRADTQYF.

The chain carries TRBV7-2 and TRBJ1-6, with 7 bases fitting TRBD1. Per the germline V gene, CDR1 is SGHTA and CDR2 is FQGNSA. The CDR3 spans 16 residues. With 3 bases clipped from V and 6 bases from J, the junction kept 8 bases outside the gene matches. Here the CDR3 DNA reads TGTGCCAGCAGCTTGGCCGGGACAGAACCTAATTCACCCCTCCACTTT. Residues: CASSLAGTEPNSPLHF.

This clone was seen once. This chain uses TRBV9 with TRBJ2-3; D gene ambiguous. The germline CDR1 and CDR2 sequences are SGDLS and YYNGEE. CDR3 length: 16 residues. V lost 4 bases and J lost 0, with 15 bases in between. The CDR3 DNA is TGTGCCAGCAGCCTCGGAGCCCAGCTTAGCACAGATACGCAGTATTTT. Its protein is CASSLGAQLSTDTQYF.

The J gene is TRBJ2-5, the V gene TRBV6-2 or TRBV6-3; D unclear. CDR1 and CDR2 from the germline V gene are MNHEY and SVGEGT. The CDR3 length is 17 residues. The germline V and J ends were trimmed by 2 bases and 3 bases, with 19 bases remaining between them. CDR3 protein: CASSYAHFPTQEETQYF. The CDR3 nucleotides read TGTGCCAGCAGTTACGCCCACTTTCCAACGCAGGAAGAGACCCAGTACTTC.

J is TRBJ1-2 and V is TRBV7-9; D possibly corresponds to TRBD1 (6 bases). This CDR3 contains 13 residues. Germline CDR1 SEHNR, CDR2 FQNEAQ (reference sequence). V was trimmed by 5 bases and J by 8 bases, leaving 15 bases between them. CDR3 nucleotides: TGTGCCAGCAGCCGTGGACAGTCCTTCGGCTACACCTTC. Encoded protein: CASSRGQSFGYTF.

This chain links TRBV7-9 with TRBJ2-5; D is unclear. The CDR3 is 15 amino acids. Germline assignment: CDR1 SEHNR and CDR2 FQNEAQ (reference sequence). Trimming stripped 2 bases from V and 3 bases from J, with 13 bases between. The CDR3: CASSLIKYGEETQYF. CDR3 DNA: TGTGCCAGCAGCTTAATTAAATACGGAGAAGAGACCCAGTACTTC.

V is TRBV13 and J is TRBJ2-3, with D unclear. Germline CDR1 and CDR2: PRHDT and FYEKMQ (reference sequence). Trimming took off 0 bases at V and 1 base at J, with 8 bases between the two ends. The CDR3 extends over 15 amino acids. The CDR3 nucleotides read TGTGCCAGCAGCTTAGGGGGCTTGGGCACAGATACGCAGTATTTT. Translating gives CASSLGGLGTDTQYF.

This clone was counted ten times or more. This same CDR3 is encoded by further DNA sequences in the sample. The chain employs TRBV6-2 or TRBV6-3 and TRBJ2-5; maybe TRBD1 (7 bases). Trimming took 5 bases from V and 5 from J, leaving 15 bases between them. The germline gives CDR1 MNHEY, CDR2 SVGEGT. The CDR3 has 14 amino acids. CDR3 DNA: TGTGCCAGCAGTCCCCAGGGGGGCCTCGAGACCCAGTACTTC. Its translation: CASSPQGGLETQYF.

The chain joins TRBV7-3 to TRBJ2-1; maybe TRBD1 (5 bases). This CDR3 spans 13 amino acids. The germline V and J ends were trimmed by 4 bases and 4 bases, with 8 bases remaining between them. Germline assignment: CDR1 SGHTA and CDR2 FQGTGA. The CDR3 nucleotides read TGTGCCAGCAGCTGGGGCAGTTACAATGAGCAGTTCTTC. Amino acids: CASSWGSYNEQFF.

The count of this clone is one. J is TRBJ2-3 and V is TRBV11-2, with 9 bases aligning to TRBD2. From germline, CDR1 is SGHAT and CDR2 FQNNGV. There are 15 residues in the CDR3. The ends lost 3 bases at V and 4 bases at J; junction bases unmatched: 5. The CDR3 loop reads CASSFSGGGADTQYF. DNA for the CDR3: TGTGCCAGCAGCTTTAGCGGGGGAGGGGCAGATACGCAGTATTTT.

This chain joins TRBV5-1 and TRBJ1-1; 10 bases align to TRBD1. The CDR3 has 15 residues. Per the germline V gene, CDR1 is SGHRS and CDR2 is YFSETQ. Trimming removed 4 bases from V and 2 bases from J; junction bases left unmatched: 5. CDR3 bases: TGCGCCAGCAGCCCGACAGGGGGCATAAACACTGAAGCTTTCTTT. Encoded protein: CASSPTGGINTEAFF. Full variable domain (missing parts from reference TRBV5-1 and TRBJ1-1): KAGVTQTPRYLIKTRGQQVTLSCSPISGHRSVSWYQQTPGQGLQFLFEYFSETQRNKGNFPGRFSGRQFSNSRSEMNVSTLELGDSALYLCASSPTGGINTEAFFGQGTRLTVV.

The rearrangement links TRBV13 to TRBJ1-5; D unclear. Germline lookup yields CDR1 PRHDT and CDR2 FYEKMQ (reference sequence). The CDR3 length is 13 residues. The V and J ends lost 5 bases and 5 bases respectively, with 10 bases between them. CDR3 DNA sequence: TGTGCCAGCAGCCAAGGGCGGGATCAGCCCCAGCATTTT. It encodes CASSQGRDQPQHF.

This chain connects TRBV10-1 to TRBJ2-7; D gene unclear. CDR1 WNHNN and CDR2 SYGVQD come from the germline V gene (reference sequence). The CDR3 has 12 residues. V gave up 6 bases and J gave up 2 bases, with 8 bases separating them. The CDR3 region is CASSTTTYEQYF. For the CDR3, the DNA is TGCGCCAGCAGCACTACAACCTACGAGCAGTACTTC.